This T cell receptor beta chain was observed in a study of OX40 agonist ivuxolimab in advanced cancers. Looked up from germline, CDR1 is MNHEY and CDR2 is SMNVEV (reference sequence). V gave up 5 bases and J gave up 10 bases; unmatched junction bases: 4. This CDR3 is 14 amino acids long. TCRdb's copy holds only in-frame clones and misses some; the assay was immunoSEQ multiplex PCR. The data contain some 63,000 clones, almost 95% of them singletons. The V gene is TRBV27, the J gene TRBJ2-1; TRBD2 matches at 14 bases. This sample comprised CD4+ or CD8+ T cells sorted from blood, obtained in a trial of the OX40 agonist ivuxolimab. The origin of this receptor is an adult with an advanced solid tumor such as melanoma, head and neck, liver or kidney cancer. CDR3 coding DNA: TGTGCCAGCAGTCTGGGGACTAGCGGGAGAGAGCAGTTCTTC. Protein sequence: CASSLGTSGREQFF.